A selection of T cell receptor beta chains follows, all from one sample in a study of T cell responses to AZD1222 COVID-19 vaccine. Here immunoSEQ multiplex PCR was the method, and the copy in TCRdb shows in-frame clones only, minus some. The sample comprises approximately 150,000 clones, roughly 90% of which are singletons, and 1.5% to 2% rests with the top ten. Sample: peripheral blood, taken 28 days after the second AZD1222 dose. The receptor source for this set is an adult who received the AZD1222 COVID-19 vaccine. CDR3s include the opening cysteine and the closing phenylalanine or tryptophan. Fields, in order: V gene, D gene, J gene, clone size, CDR3 protein, CDR3 DNA. The D gene is left open where the match is weak. Size is omitted from some rows. Given values are once, few, many or a class for expanded clones.

TRBV7-6	-	TRBJ2-2	-	CASSRAGGSNGELFF	TGTGCCAGCAGCCGGGCCGGAGGTAGCAACGGGGAGCTGTTTTTT
TRBV9	TRBD2	TRBJ2-1	once	CASSRGTSSYNEQFF	TGTGCCAGCAGCAGAGGGACTAGCTCCTACAATGAGCAGTTCTTC
TRBV9	-	TRBJ2-1	-	CASSVEGTLNNEQFF	TGTGCCAGCAGCGTGGAGGGGACCTTAAACAATGAGCAGTTCTTC
TRBV5-6	TRBD1	TRBJ1-5	-	CASSLGQGLNQPQHF	TGTGCCAGCAGCTTGGGACAGGGTCTCAATCAGCCCCAGCATTTT
TRBV7-9	TRBD1	TRBJ1-4	-	CASSLGDRLNEKLFF	TGTGCCAGCAGCTTAGGGGACAGGTTAAATGAAAAACTGTTTTTT
TRBV28	-	TRBJ2-1	-	CASKTGLVGGNEQFF	TGTGCGAGCAAAACGGGGCTAGTCGGAGGCAATGAGCAGTTCTTC
TRBV5-4	-	TRBJ2-7	-	CASSLGPLYEQYF	TGTGCCAGCAGCCTAGGACCTCTCTACGAGCAGTACTTC
TRBV30	-	TRBJ1-6	-	CAWSAGRYSPLHF	TGTGCCTGGAGTGCGGGACGTTATTCACCCCTCCACTTT
TRBV19	-	TRBJ2-5	-	CATATGTFNPETQYF	TGTGCCACTGCCACCGGGACATTCAACCCCGAGACCCAGTACTTC
TRBV11-2	-	TRBJ2-3	-	CASSLDDTATDTQYF	TGTGCCAGCAGCTTAGATGACACGGCCACAGATACGCAGTATTTT
TRBV11-1	-	TRBJ1-1	once	CASSLASVNTEAFF	TGTGCCAGCAGCTTAGCGTCGGTGAACACTGAAGCTTTCTTT
TRBV19	-	TRBJ1-5	-	CASSIGTNQPQHF	TGTGCCAGTAGTATCGGAACCAATCAGCCCCAGCATTTT
TRBV6-5	TRBD2	TRBJ2-3	-	CASRRAGVADTQYF	TGTGCCAGCAGAAGAGCGGGAGTGGCAGATACGCAGTATTTT
TRBV19	-	TRBJ1-2	-	CASSIPTDRRGYTF	TGTGCCAGTAGTATCCCGACCGACAGACGAGGCTACACCTTC
TRBV11-2	-	TRBJ1-1	-	CASSRVGVITEAFF	TGTGCCAGCAGCAGGGTTGGAGTGATCACTGAAGCTTTCTTT
TRBV7-2	TRBD2	TRBJ2-1	-	CASSVRLAGGSSYNEQFF	TGTGCCAGCAGCGTCCGACTAGCGGGGGGTTCCTCCTACAATGAGCAGTTCTTC
TRBV12-5	-	TRBJ1-4	-	CARPGRGREKLFF	TGTGCTAGGCCTGGCAGGGGTCGAGAAAAACTGTTTTTT
TRBV11-2	-	TRBJ1-1	-	CASSLERNLGTEAFF	TGTGCCAGCAGCTTAGAGAGGAATTTGGGCACTGAAGCTTTCTTT
TRBV7-9	TRBD2	TRBJ2-2	-	CASSFQLAGGGGELFF	TGTGCCAGCAGCTTCCAACTAGCGGGAGGAGGTGGGGAGCTGTTTTTT
TRBV5-5	-	TRBJ2-7	-	CASSEPRTATYEQYF	TGTGCCAGCAGCGAACCCAGGACAGCGACCTACGAGCAGTACTTC
TRBV7-6	-	TRBJ2-5	-	CASSLPPQETQYF	TGTGCCAGCAGCCTACCCCCCCAAGAGACCCAGTACTTC
TRBV7-8	-	TRBJ1-1	-	CASSPARSTKFNTEAFF	TGTGCCAGCAGCCCAGCTCGATCGACGAAATTTAACACTGAAGCTTTCTTT
TRBV6-2/TRBV6-3	TRBD2	TRBJ2-7	-	CASSYSGTSGPEGF	TGTGCCAGCAGTTACTCGGGGACTAGCGGGCCTGAAGGCTTC
TRBV7-3	-	TRBJ2-2	-	CASSHSSASNTGELFF	TGTGCCAGCAGTCACTCTAGCGCATCGAACACCGGGGAGCTGTTTTTT
TRBV10-1	-	TRBJ1-1	once	CASSDSPYTEAFF	TGCGCCAGCAGTGACTCACCATACACTGAAGCTTTCTTT
TRBV25-1	-	TRBJ2-2	-	CASSELRTITGELFF	TGTGCCAGCAGTGAATTAAGGACTATCACCGGGGAGCTGTTTTTT
TRBV28	-	TRBJ2-5	-	CASSLAGTETQYF	TGTGCCAGCAGTTTAGCAGGGACAGAGACCCAGTACTTC
TRBV7-6	TRBD1	TRBJ2-2	few	CASSLSTGVTGELFF	TGTGCCAGCAGCTTATCGACAGGGGTCACCGGGGAGCTGTTTTTT
TRBV5-6	-	TRBJ1-2	-	CASSLAGDYGYTF	TGTGCCAGCAGCTTGGCCGGGGACTATGGCTACACCTTC
TRBV29-1	-	TRBJ1-4	-	CSGGLGGANEKLFF	TGCAGCGGAGGGCTTGGGGGGGCCAATGAAAAACTGTTTTTT
TRBV7-9	-	TRBJ2-1	-	CASSLMAIGSYNEQFF	TGTGCCAGCAGCTTAATGGCCATAGGGTCCTACAATGAGCAGTTCTTC
TRBV10-3	-	TRBJ1-1	-	CAISERQGEAEAFF	TGTGCCATCAGTGAGCGGCAGGGAGAAGCTGAAGCTTTCTTT
TRBV7-8	-	TRBJ2-6	-	CASSDLTRAHSGANVLTF	TGTGCCAGCAGCGACCTGACCCGGGCTCACTCTGGGGCCAACGTCCTGACTTTC
TRBV7-9	-	TRBJ1-2	-	CASSLTGQYEGYTF	TGTGCCAGCAGCCTGACGGGACAATATGAGGGCTACACCTTC
TRBV3-1/TRBV3-2	-	TRBJ1-1	-	CASRSTRRVMNTEAFF	TGTGCCAGCAGATCAACCCGGAGGGTCATGAACACTGAAGCTTTCTTT
TRBV10-3	-	TRBJ1-5	-	CAIRGTILGPQHF	TGTGCCATCAGGGGGACCATCCTGGGGCCCCAGCATTTT
TRBV5-8	-	TRBJ1-3	-	CASSLGTGGINTIYF	TGTGCCAGCAGCCTTGGTACGGGGGGTATAAACACCATATATTTT
TRBV6-2/TRBV6-3	-	TRBJ1-1	-	CASSAGAGTEAFF	TGTGCCAGCAGTGCGGGGGCCGGCACTGAAGCTTTCTTT
TRBV19	TRBD1	TRBJ1-2	-	CASSIRTGQGNYGYTF	TGTGCCAGTAGTATCCGGACGGGACAGGGAAACTATGGCTACACCTTC
TRBV5-6	-	TRBJ2-5	-	CASSLSQLAHQETQYF	TGTGCCAGCAGCTTGAGCCAGCTAGCGCACCAAGAGACCCAGTACTTC
TRBV28	TRBD1	TRBJ1-5	-	CASSPDRVQPQHF	TGTGCCAGCAGCCCAGACAGGGTTCAGCCCCAGCATTTT
TRBV28	TRBD2	TRBJ2-7	once	CASGGFSGRSSYEQYF	TGTGCCAGCGGCGGGTTTAGCGGGAGAAGCTCCTACGAGCAGTACTTC
TRBV27	TRBD1	TRBJ1-5	-	CASSRKPGGEQPQHF	TGTGCCAGCAGTCGAAAGCCAGGGGGCGAACAGCCCCAGCATTTT
TRBV5-6	-	TRBJ2-5	-	CASSLLSGIGETQYF	TGTGCCAGCAGCTTGTTGTCAGGTATTGGAGAGACCCAGTACTTC
TRBV23-1	-	TRBJ1-3	-	CASSQSVSEGAASGNTIYF	TGCGCCAGCAGTCAATCAGTATCTGAAGGGGCTGCCTCTGGAAACACCATATATTTT
TRBV30	-	TRBJ1-3	-	CAWSLGQISGNTIYF	TGTGCCTGGAGCCTGGGACAAATCTCTGGAAACACCATATATTTT
TRBV9	TRBD2	TRBJ2-3	-	CASSANRGVSTDTQYF	TGTGCCAGCAGCGCGAATCGGGGGGTGAGCACAGATACGCAGTATTTT
TRBV15	TRBD2	TRBJ2-5	-	CATSRDPGGETQYF	TGTGCCACCAGCAGAGATCCCGGGGGGGAGACCCAGTACTTC
TRBV25-1	TRBD1	TRBJ1-5	-	CASSGGTGNQPQHF	TGTGCCAGCAGTGGCGGGACAGGGAATCAGCCCCAGCATTTT
TRBV10-3	-	TRBJ1-2	-	CAISEDSANGYTF	TGTGCCATCAGTGAAGACAGTGCCAATGGCTACACCTTC
TRBV5-6	TRBD1	TRBJ1-5	once	CASSSNRGPGQPQHF	TGTGCCAGCAGCTCAAACAGGGGGCCGGGTCAGCCCCAGCATTTT
TRBV5-1	-	TRBJ1-3	-	CASTAGSSGNTIYF	TGCGCCAGCACGGCCGGGAGCTCTGGAAACACCATATATTTT
TRBV7-2	-	TRBJ1-6	-	CASSFGTKGSPLHF	TGTGCCAGCAGCTTTGGGACAAAGGGATCACCCCTCCACTTT